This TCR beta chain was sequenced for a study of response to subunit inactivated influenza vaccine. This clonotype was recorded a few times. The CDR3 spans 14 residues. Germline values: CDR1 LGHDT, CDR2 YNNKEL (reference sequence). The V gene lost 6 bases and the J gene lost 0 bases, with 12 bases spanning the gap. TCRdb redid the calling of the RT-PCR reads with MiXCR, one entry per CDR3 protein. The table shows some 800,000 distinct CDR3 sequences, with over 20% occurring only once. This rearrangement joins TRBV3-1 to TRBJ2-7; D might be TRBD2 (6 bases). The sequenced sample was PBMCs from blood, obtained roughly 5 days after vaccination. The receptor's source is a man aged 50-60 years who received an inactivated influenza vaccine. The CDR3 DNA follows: TGTGCCAGCAGGCCGGGACTTAACTCCTACGAGCAGTACTTC. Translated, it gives CASRPGLNSYEQYF.